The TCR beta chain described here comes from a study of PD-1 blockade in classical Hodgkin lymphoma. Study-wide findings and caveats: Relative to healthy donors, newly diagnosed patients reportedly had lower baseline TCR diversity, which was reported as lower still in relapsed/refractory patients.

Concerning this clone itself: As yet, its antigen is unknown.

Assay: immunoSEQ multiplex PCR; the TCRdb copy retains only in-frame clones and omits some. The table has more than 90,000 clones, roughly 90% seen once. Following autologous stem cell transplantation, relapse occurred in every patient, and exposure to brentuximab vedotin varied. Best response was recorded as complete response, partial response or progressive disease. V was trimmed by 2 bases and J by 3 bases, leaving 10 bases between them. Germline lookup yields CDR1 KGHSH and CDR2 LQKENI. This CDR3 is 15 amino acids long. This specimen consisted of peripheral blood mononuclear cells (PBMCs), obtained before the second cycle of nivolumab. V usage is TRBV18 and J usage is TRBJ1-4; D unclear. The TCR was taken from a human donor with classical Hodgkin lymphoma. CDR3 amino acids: CASSPSIQANEKLFF. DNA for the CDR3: TGTGCCAGCTCACCATCAATCCAGGCTAATGAAAAACTGTTTTTT.